This passage covers 9 T cell receptor beta chains from one sample sequenced in a study of beta chain features in type 1 diabetes. Study conclusions and caveats: The study found moderately but significantly shorter TCRB CDR3s in all four CD4+ subsets of Type 1 diabetes patients.

Which antigens these TCRs recognize remains unknown. Expressed TCRB transcripts got sequenced, as all isolated RNA was reverse transcribed. Generated by immunoSEQ multiplex PCR, the TCRdb table keeps only in-frame clones and is missing some. Counted here are roughly 38,000 clones, 65% to 70% occurring once; the ten biggest clones make up more than 1.5%. Material: Tregs from blood. These receptors all stem from a man aged 25-45 years with type 1 diabetes. Some clones in this sample may be carry-over from other donors' samples.

The chain employs TRBV6-1 and TRBJ2-1; possibly TRBD2 for D (5 bases). CDR3 length equals 15 residues. Between the trimmed V and J ends, which lost 6 bases and 0 bases, there was a span of 12 bases. Germline lookup yields CDR1 MNHNS and CDR2 SASEGT. CDR3 DNA sequence: TGTGCCAGCAGCCTGACGGGGAGCTCCTACAATGAGCAGTTCTTC. It codes for CASSLTGSSYNEQFF.

The gene calls are TRBV27 and TRBJ2-1; D gene ambiguous. Germline assignment: CDR1 MNHEY and CDR2 SMNVEV (reference sequence). The CDR3 contains 14 residues. V shed 4 bases and J shed 3 bases, with 10 bases lying between them. The DNA for the CDR3 is TGTGCCAGCAGTTCCACAAACCGCTACAATGAGCAGTTCTTC. Translation gives CASSSTNRYNEQFF.

This chain links TRBV9 with TRBJ1-1; D is ambiguous. Germline lookup yields CDR1 SGDLS and CDR2 YYNGEE. The V and J ends lost 0 bases and 1 base respectively, with 10 bases between them. The CDR3 totals 15 residues. The DNA of the CDR3 is TGTGCCAGCAGCGTAGCCGGGATCGGGAACACTGAAGCTTTCTTT. Protein sequence: CASSVAGIGNTEAFF.

The chain carries TRBV6-6 and TRBJ1-2; D is perhaps TRBD1 (5 bases). Between the trimmed V and J ends, which lost 0 bases and 6 bases, there was a span of 11 bases. Germline assignment: CDR1 MNHNY and CDR2 SVGAGI (reference sequence). The CDR3 has 14 residues. The CDR3 here is CASSYSRGVNGYTF. DNA for the CDR3: TGTGCCAGCAGTTACTCCCGGGGGGTCAATGGCTACACCTTC.

The V gene is TRBV29-1, the J gene TRBJ2-1, with 10 bases aligning to TRBD2. V dropped 4 bases and J dropped 8; count of bases not matched to a gene: 5. In germline, CDR1 is SQVTM, CDR2 ANQGSEA. This CDR3 has 13 residues. The CDR3 sequence: CSVVAGGLHEQFF. The CDR3, as DNA: TGCAGCGTTGTAGCGGGAGGACTCCATGAGCAGTTCTTC.

The chain employs TRBV27 and TRBJ2-7, with D perhaps matching TRBD1 (6 bases). The CDR3 is made up of 15 amino acids. The ends were cut back, 6 bases at V and 2 bases at J, with 17 bases in the middle. Germline values: CDR1 MNHEY, CDR2 SMNVEV (reference sequence). CDR3 sequence (DNA): TGTGCCAGCAGCGACCGGCTTGGGGGCGCCTACGAGCAGTACTTC. This encodes CASSDRLGGAYEQYF.

This clone has a handful of counts. The chain couples TRBV30 to TRBJ1-4; 7 bases line up with TRBD1. Trimming at V came to 5 bases and at J to 3 bases, leaving 3 bases not matched to a gene. The CDR3 contains 13 residues. CDR1 and CDR2 (germline): GTSNPN, SVGIG (reference sequence). CDR3 nucleotides: TGTGCCTGGTCGGGACAGCCTAATGAAAAACTGTTTTTT. This codes for CAWSGQPNEKLFF.

This chain joins TRBV7-2 and TRBJ2-3; 9 bases align to TRBD2. The trim removed 7 bases at V and 1 base at J, leaving 3 bases unmatched. The CDR3 has 14 residues. Germline lookup yields CDR1 SGHTA and CDR2 FQGNSA. The CDR3 here is CASTRLAGTDTQYF. The CDR3 nucleotides are TGTGCCAGCACCAGACTAGCGGGCACAGATACGCAGTATTTT.

The V and J genes are TRBV10-3 and TRBJ1-2, with no clear D. This CDR3 has 13 residues. Germline V gene data show CDR1 as ENHRY and CDR2 as SYGVKD. V was trimmed by 5 bases and J by 0 bases, leaving 7 bases between them. For the CDR3, the DNA is TGTGCCATCAGTATAGGAGCTAACTATGGCTACACCTTC. As protein: CAISIGANYGYTF.